Listed below are T cell receptor beta chains from one sample, sequenced in a study of regulatory dendritic cells for organ transplantation. Only in-frame clones appear in the TCRdb table, and some are missing; sequencing was by immunoSEQ multiplex PCR. Of 25,000 to 35,000 clones in the sample, 80% to 85% are singletons; the top ten hold 0.08% to 0.11%. The sample comprised naive CD4+ T cells from blood. These receptors were taken from a human donor in good health. The CDR3 runs from the conserved cysteine through the conserved F or W. Fields, in order: CDR3 protein, CDR3 DNA, J gene, clone size, V gene, D gene. A D gene is named only where the DNA matches it firmly. Size tells how often a clone was seen (once, few, many) or the class of an expanded clone, and some rows leave it out.

CDR3 protein: CATSRELAGATNTGELFF; CDR3 DNA: TGTGCCACCAGCAGAGAACTAGCGGGGGCGACGAACACCGGGGAGCTGTTTTTT; J gene: TRBJ2-2; clone size: .; V gene: TRBV15; D gene: TRBD2
CDR3 protein: CASTRNTGGNTEAFF; CDR3 DNA: TGTGCCAGCACTAGAAATACAGGGGGAAACACTGAAGCTTTCTTT; J gene: TRBJ1-1; clone size: .; V gene: TRBV6-1; D gene: TRBD1
CDR3 protein: CASSKLGTPGQRNTEAFF; CDR3 DNA: TGTGCCAGCAGCAAACTTGGGACCCCGGGACAGCGGAACACTGAAGCTTTCTTT; J gene: TRBJ1-1; clone size: .; V gene: TRBV21-1; D gene: .
CDR3 protein: CASSLGRAGTYEQYF; CDR3 DNA: TGTGCCAGCAGTTTGGGCCGGGCCGGGACCTACGAGCAGTACTTC; J gene: TRBJ2-7; clone size: .; V gene: TRBV27; D gene: .
CDR3 protein: CASSLAGQVSSGNTIYF; CDR3 DNA: TGCGCCAGCAGCTTGGCGGGACAAGTTTCGTCTGGAAACACCATATATTTT; J gene: TRBJ1-3; clone size: .; V gene: TRBV5-1; D gene: .
CDR3 protein: CAISQRLAGATDTQYF; CDR3 DNA: TGTGCCATCAGCCAAAGACTAGCGGGGGCCACAGATACGCAGTATTTT; J gene: TRBJ2-3; clone size: .; V gene: TRBV10-3; D gene: TRBD2
CDR3 protein: CASSDWGRDTIYF; CDR3 DNA: TGTGCCAGCAGTGATTGGGGCCGCGACACCATATATTTT; J gene: TRBJ1-3; clone size: few; V gene: TRBV25-1; D gene: .
CDR3 protein: CSVYIGGIGGNQPQHF; CDR3 DNA: TGCAGCGTTTATATCGGGGGAATCGGAGGCAATCAGCCCCAGCATTTT; J gene: TRBJ1-5; clone size: .; V gene: TRBV29-1; D gene: .
CDR3 protein: CASSPSLGGSGGAQETQYF; CDR3 DNA: TGTGCCAGCAGCCCCTCCCTAGGGGGTAGCGGGGGGGCCCAAGAGACCCAGTACTTC; J gene: TRBJ2-5; clone size: .; V gene: TRBV7-9; D gene: TRBD2
CDR3 protein: CASSLDRGFSGANVLTF; CDR3 DNA: TGCGCCAGCAGCTTGGACAGGGGATTCTCTGGGGCCAACGTCCTGACTTTC; J gene: TRBJ2-6; clone size: .; V gene: TRBV5-1; D gene: TRBD1
CDR3 protein: CASSLSGLAGAALSYEQYF; CDR3 DNA: TGTGCCAGCAGTTTATCGGGCCTAGCGGGGGCCGCCTTATCCTACGAGCAGTACTTC; J gene: TRBJ2-7; clone size: .; V gene: TRBV27; D gene: TRBD2
CDR3 protein: CASSSGAGGSQRTDTQYF; CDR3 DNA: TGCGCCAGCAGCTCTGGGGCGGGGGGGAGCCAACGCACAGATACGCAGTATTTT; J gene: TRBJ2-3; clone size: .; V gene: TRBV5-1; D gene: TRBD2
CDR3 protein: CASRNGATYEQYF; CDR3 DNA: TGCGCCAGCAGGAATGGAGCGACCTACGAGCAGTACTTC; J gene: TRBJ2-7; clone size: .; V gene: TRBV5-1; D gene: .